Presented here are 10 T cell receptor beta chains from one specimen sequenced in a study of OX40 agonist ivuxolimab in advanced cancers. Libraries were constructed by the immunoSEQ multiplex PCR assay. TCRdb limited this immuneACCESS table to in-frame rearrangements with V and J called. A share of clones is missing; checked studies link under half to unresolved V genes, and the rest is unexplained. This sample gives some 66,000 clones in total; around nine tenths of them show up just once. The ten top clones hold over 0.25% of the sample. The input for sequencing was CD4+ or CD8+ T cells sorted from blood, taken in a trial of the OX40 agonist ivuxolimab. These receptors originate from an adult with an advanced solid tumor such as melanoma, head and neck, liver or kidney cancer.

The chain employs TRBV6-6 and TRBJ2-5; D may be TRBD1 or TRBD2 (5 bases each). There are 15 residues in the CDR3. Germline V gene sequence: CDR1 MNHNY, CDR2 SVGAGI (reference sequence). The V gene lost 6 bases and the J gene lost 2 bases, with 16 bases spanning the gap. CDR3 bases: TGTGCCAGCAGCTACATGAGGGGAAGTCAAGAGACCCAGTACTTC. The encoded protein is CASSYMRGSQETQYF.

The chain couples TRBV10-2 to TRBJ1-2; D uncertain. The length of the CDR3 is 15 residues. V was shortened by 5 bases and J by 2 bases, with 15 bases between the two germline ends. The germline V gene has CDR1 WSHSY and CDR2 SAAADI. The DNA of the CDR3 is TGCGCCAGCAGTTACACCCCGGACGGGAACTATGGCTACACCTTC. Residues: CASSYTPDGNYGYTF.

The V gene is TRBV5-6, the J gene TRBJ2-3; weak D call: TRBD1 (5 bases). This CDR3 has 13 amino acids. CDR1 and CDR2 from the germline V gene are SGHDT and YYEEEE. V shed 2 bases and J shed 1 base, with 5 bases lying between them. CDR3 loop: CASSLQGTDTQYF. DNA for the CDR3: TGTGCCAGCAGCTTACAGGGCACAGATACGCAGTATTTT.

This chain joins TRBV7-2 and TRBJ2-5, with a tentative D call TRBD1 (5 bases). V dropped 4 bases and J dropped 4 bases, with 10 bases sitting between them. The CDR3 covers 13 residues. The germline gives CDR1 SGHTA, CDR2 FQGNSA. This chain's CDR3 is CASSSSGLETQYF. CDR3 coding DNA: TGTGCCAGCAGCTCCTCAGGGCTAGAGACCCAGTACTTC.

The gene calls are TRBV4-1 and TRBJ2-1, with 12 bases identical to TRBD2. Germline assignment: CDR1 MGHRA and CDR2 YSYEKL. This CDR3 has 19 residues. The ends lost 4 bases at V and 1 base at J; junction bases unmatched: 11. The CDR3 DNA reads TGCGCCAGCAGCCCGACTAGCGGGGGAAGGGCCAGATCCTACAATGAGCAGTTCTTC. Translated: CASSPTSGGRARSYNEQFF.

This sequence joins TRBV5-1 and TRBJ2-7; D unresolved. The CDR3 totals 13 residues. V lost 0 bases, J lost 4 bases, and 8 bases lay in between. CDR1 SGHRS and CDR2 YFSETQ come from the germline V gene. Here the CDR3 DNA reads TGCGCCAGCAGCTTGGGGGCACAGTACGAGCAGTACTTC. It yields the protein CASSLGAQYEQYF.

The chain is built from TRBV6-5 and TRBJ2-3; 10 nucleotides align to TRBD2. The V segment lost 6 bases and the J segment 7 bases; nucleotides outside the gene matches: 10. Germline V gene lookup returns CDR1 MNHEY and CDR2 SVGAGI. The CDR3 runs to 15 residues. CDR3 bases: TGTGCCAGCAGCCCAACTAGCGGGATCGTTAATACGCAGTATTTT. It specifies CASSPTSGIVNTQYF.

This chain connects TRBV11-3 to TRBJ2-5; weak D call: TRBD2 (6 bases). V shed 4 bases and J shed 0 bases, with 15 bases lying between them. The germline CDR1 and CDR2 sequences are SGHNT and YENEEA. This CDR3 comprises 16 residues. The CDR3 coding sequence is TGTGCCAGCAGCTCCCCCCGGGCGGGGTACCAAGAGACCCAGTACTTC. Its translation: CASSSPRAGYQETQYF.

This clone was counted once. This chain uses TRBV7-2 with TRBJ2-7; perhaps TRBD1 as D (5 bases). The CDR3 loop spans 14 amino acids. Germline V gene sequence: CDR1 SGHTA, CDR2 FQGNSA. V was trimmed by 1 base and J by 5 bases, leaving 12 bases between them. Here the CDR3 reads CASSLVGRAHEQYF. The CDR3 DNA reads TGTGCCAGCAGCTTAGTCGGCAGGGCTCACGAGCAGTACTTC.

The V gene is TRBV27, the J gene TRBJ1-4; no clear D gene. Germline CDR1 is MNHEY and CDR2 is SMNVEV (reference sequence). Trimming removed 6 bases from V and 5 bases from J, with 10 bases in between. This CDR3 comprises 13 residues. The CDR3 is CASSRRRNEKLFF. The CDR3 DNA reads as TGTGCCAGCAGCCGTCGGCGAAATGAAAAACTGTTTTTT.